These 13 T cell receptor beta chains came from one sample sequenced in a study of shared clonotypes between healthy human individuals. TCRdb's copy holds only in-frame clones and misses some; the assay was immunoSEQ multiplex PCR. The data hold more than 1 million clones, with 75% to 80% observed a single time. Sample: memory CD4+ T cells from PBMCs. Specified subset: CD45RA-negative fraction. These receptors were taken from a young man in good health. Some clones in this sample may be carry-over from other donors' samples.

The V gene is TRBV5-1, the J gene TRBJ2-1; possible D gene TRBD2, 5 bases. The length of the CDR3 is 15 residues. Germline CDR1 SGHRS, CDR2 YFSETQ. V gave up 4 bases and J gave up 7 bases, with 18 bases separating them. Written as DNA, the CDR3 is TGCGCCAGCAGCCCGGGGAGCGCTCAAACAAATGAGCAGTTCTTC. It codes for CASSPGSAQTNEQFF.

J is TRBJ2-5 and V is TRBV5-5, with 9 bases lining up with TRBD2. Germline lookup yields CDR1 SGHKS and CDR2 YYEKEE (reference sequence). Trimming at V came to 0 bases and at J to 5 bases, leaving 11 bases not matched to a gene. This CDR3 is built from 17 residues. CDR3 loop: CASSLGGLAHLGETQYF. DNA of the CDR3: TGTGCCAGCAGCTTGGGGGGACTAGCCCACCTCGGGGAGACCCAGTACTTC.

The V call is TRBV7-9, the J call TRBJ2-7; TRBD2 might be the D (6 bases). Germline CDR1 is SEHNR and CDR2 is FQNEAQ (reference sequence). V was pared by 5 bases and J by 8 bases, with 16 bases between. The CDR3 extends over 13 amino acids. The CDR3 DNA is TGTGCCAGCAGCCCACGTCGGGGGAGCCAGCAGTACTTC. This translates into CASSPRRGSQQYF.

The chain couples TRBV28 to TRBJ2-7; no clear D. V was cut by 3 bases and J by 2 bases, with 2 bases left in between. This CDR3 contains 11 residues. Germline V gene data show CDR1 as MDHEN and CDR2 as SYDVKM. The CDR3 region is CASSFAYEQYF. CDR3 nucleotides: TGTGCCAGCAGTTTCGCCTACGAGCAGTACTTC.

This clone was counted only a few times. The sample has other DNA sequences that encode this CDR3 too. The chain links TRBV9 to TRBJ1-1; no reliable D call. CDR1 and CDR2 (germline): SGDLS, YYNGEE. Trimming pared 0 bases from V and 11 bases from J, leaving 11 bases between. There are 12 residues in the CDR3. CDR3 coding DNA: TGTGCCAGCAGCGTAGGAGGCGGGTTGGCTTTCTTT. Translating gives CASSVGGGLAFF.

The V and J genes are TRBV5-4 and TRBJ2-7; TRBD2 matches at 11 bases. The germline CDR1 and CDR2 sequences are SGHNT and YYREEE (reference sequence). This CDR3 spans 15 amino acids. The J segment lost 4 bases and the V segment lost 2 bases, leaving 5 bases of the junction unmatched. The chain's CDR3 is CASSFLAGGVYEQYF. The CDR3 DNA is TGTGCCAGCAGCTTTCTAGCGGGAGGCGTGTACGAGCAGTACTTC.

The chain joins TRBV5-1 to TRBJ1-4; D call uncertain. Looked up from germline, CDR1 is SGHRS and CDR2 is YFSETQ. V was clipped by 4 bases and J by 6 bases, with 16 bases between them. The CDR3 length is 15 residues. DNA for the CDR3: TGCGCCAGCAGCCCCTCGGCAGGCAGTTATGAAAAACTGTTTTTT. Translated, it gives CASSPSAGSYEKLFF.

The gene calls are TRBV5-6 and TRBJ1-1, with D possibly matching TRBD1 (5 bases). V lost 3 bases, J lost 0 bases, and 12 bases lay in between. There are 15 residues in the CDR3. Germline-derived CDR1 and CDR2 are SGHDT and YYEEEE. CDR3 coding DNA: TGTGCCAGCAGCTCCGCGACAGTTATGAACACTGAAGCTTTCTTT. It translates to CASSSATVMNTEAFF.

The gene calls are TRBV7-6 and TRBJ1-4; 9 nucleotides align to TRBD1. V shed 6 bases, J shed 5 bases, and the junction held 4 bases outside the gene matches. The CDR3 length is 14 residues. The V gene's germline CDR1 is SGHVS and CDR2 FNYEAQ. CDR3 protein: CASSPGTGNEKLFF. The CDR3, as DNA: TGTGCCAGCAGTCCCGGGACAGGGAATGAAAAACTGTTTTTT.

The chain uses TRBV30 and TRBJ2-7; TRBD2 matches at 7 bases. Germline CDR1 GTSNPN, CDR2 SVGIG (reference sequence). V shed 0 bases, J shed 5 bases, and the junction held 10 bases outside the gene matches. The CDR3 consists of 15 residues. The CDR3 sequence is CAWSVRAREDHEQYF. CDR3 nucleotide sequence: TGTGCCTGGAGTGTACGGGCCCGGGAGGACCACGAGCAGTACTTC.

The CDR3 spells CASSLGGRRGNEQFF. The CDR3 bases are TGTGCCAGCAGTTTAGGCGGGAGGCGGGGGAATGAGCAGTTCTTC. This chain joins TRBV27 and TRBJ2-1; 8 nucleotides match TRBD2. V lost 2 bases, J lost 7 bases, and 7 bases stayed unmatched. CDR3 size: 15 residues. Per germline, CDR1 MNHEY and CDR2 SMNVEV (reference sequence).

This clone was recorded once. The chain combines TRBV19 with TRBJ2-2; D may match TRBD1 or TRBD2 (5 bases each). The CDR3 has 14 residues. From germline, CDR1 is LNHDA and CDR2 SQIVND (reference sequence). V shed 7 bases and J shed 7 bases, with 16 bases lying between them. The CDR3 sequence is CASNLRGVGGELFF. The CDR3 region has the DNA TGTGCCAGTAACCTTCGAGGGGTCGGCGGGGAGCTGTTTTTT.

In this sample, this clone turned up once. This chain uses TRBV4-1 with TRBJ2-7, with TRBD1 matching 9 bases. Germline CDR1 is MGHRA and CDR2 is YSYEKL. CDR3 length equals 14 residues. Trimming cost V 4 bases and J 1 base; bases outside gene matches: 2. CDR3 region: CASSLDRGSYEQYF. The CDR3 nucleotides are TGCGCCAGCAGCCTTGACAGGGGGTCCTACGAGCAGTACTTC.